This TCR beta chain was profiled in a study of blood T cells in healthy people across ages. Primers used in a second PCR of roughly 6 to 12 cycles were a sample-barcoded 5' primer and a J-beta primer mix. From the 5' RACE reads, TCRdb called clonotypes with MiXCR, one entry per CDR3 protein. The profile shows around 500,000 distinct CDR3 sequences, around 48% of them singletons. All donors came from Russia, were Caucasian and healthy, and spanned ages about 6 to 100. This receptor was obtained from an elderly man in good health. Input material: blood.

The CDR3 here is CASRLGTSYEQYF. The CDR3 DNA sequence: TGTGCCAGCAGGTTGGGGACCTCCTACGAGCAGTACTTC. This sequence joins TRBV2 and TRBJ2-7; D may correspond to TRBD1 or TRBD2 (5 bases each). CDR3 size: 13 residues. Trimming took 6 bases from V and 0 from J, leaving 9 bases between them. In germline, CDR1 is SNHLY, CDR2 FYNNEI.